A selection of T cell receptor beta chains follows, all from one sample in a study of T cell responses to AZD1222 COVID-19 vaccine. Produced via immunoSEQ multiplex PCR; TCRdb's table is partial and in-frame only. This repertoire shows roughly 270,000 clones, almost 95% found once; its top ten account for roughly 0.5%. The sample here was peripheral blood, taken 28 days after the second AZD1222 dose. These receptors came from an adult who received the AZD1222 COVID-19 vaccine. Both conserved end residues are part of each CDR3. The D gene is left open where the match is weak. Only part of the rows carry a size: once, few, many, or a class if the clone is expanded.

size: -
J: TRBJ2-1
D: -
V: TRBV2
DNA: TGTGCCAGCAGTGAAGGGGGAGGACTTATTTCCTACAATGAGCAGTTCTTC
CDR3: CASSEGGGLISYNEQFF

size: -
J: TRBJ1-1
D: -
V: TRBV20-1
DNA: TGCAGTGCTTGGCGGGACACTGAAGCTTTCTTT
CDR3: CSAWRDTEAFF

size: -
J: TRBJ2-3
D: -
V: TRBV2
DNA: TGTGCCAGCAGGGGTAGTGGCACAGATACGCAGTATTTT
CDR3: CASRGSGTDTQYF

size: once
J: TRBJ2-7
D: -
V: TRBV14
DNA: TGTGCCAGCAGCCAAGAGAGACGGCTCTACGAGCAGTACTTC
CDR3: CASSQERRLYEQYF

size: -
J: TRBJ2-7
D: -
V: TRBV5-5
DNA: TGTGCCAGCAGCTTGAGCGGCTTAAGAGGCAACGAGCAGTACTTC
CDR3: CASSLSGLRGNEQYF

size: -
J: TRBJ2-3
D: TRBD2
V: TRBV2
DNA: TGTGCCAGCTCCCCGGGACTAGCGATCGCAGATACGCAGTATTTT
CDR3: CASSPGLAIADTQYF

size: -
J: TRBJ2-2
D: -
V: TRBV6-5
DNA: TGTGCCAGCAAGCCCCAGGGACCCGGGGAGCTGTTTTTT
CDR3: CASKPQGPGELFF

size: few
J: TRBJ2-7
D: -
V: TRBV3-1/TRBV3-2
DNA: TGTGCCAGCAGCAACCGGGACTTCCCTCCCTACGAGCAGTACTTC
CDR3: CASSNRDFPPYEQYF

size: -
J: TRBJ1-3
D: -
V: TRBV5-5
DNA: TGTGCCAGCAGATCCGGGATTTTCTCTGGAAACACCATATATTTT
CDR3: CASRSGIFSGNTIYF

size: -
J: TRBJ1-4
D: -
V: TRBV28
DNA: TGTGCCAGCGCATGGGAGGAAAAACTGTTTTTT
CDR3: CASAWEEKLFF

size: once
J: TRBJ1-1
D: -
V: TRBV3-1/TRBV3-2
DNA: TGTGCCAGCAGCCAAGGTGAATTTCGAGGTACTGAAGCTTTCTTT
CDR3: CASSQGEFRGTEAFF